Here is one TCR beta chain with its context. No antigen is known for it. No base quality values were provided; no much bigger clone lies one nucleotide off. The germline V gene supplies CDR1 MDHEN and CDR2 SYDVKM. The junction shows trimming of 6 bases on V and 7 bases on J, and the gene matches do not reach 16 bases of it. From its cysteine to its phenylalanine, the CDR3 spans 16 amino acids. Only CDR3 DNA remains: 48 bases, in frame from the first base. Donors were 30 to 45 systemically healthy Caucasian individuals from Russia aged roughly 6 to 95 years. Approximately 10 milliliters of peripheral blood were collected from each donor into EDTA-treated Vacutainer tubes. PBMCs were isolated by Ficoll-Paque density-gradient centrifugation, with at least 7 million obtained per sample. Total RNA was extracted from PBMCs with Trizol reagent, with at least 6 micrograms obtained per sample. Naive CD45RAhigh/CD27high T cell percentages were measured by flow cytometry on a PBMC aliquot from every donor.

This record belongs to a study of blood T cells in healthy people across ages (dated by TCRdb to about 2015). As for the study more broadly: Template switching captured roughly one uniquely barcoded TCR beta cDNA molecule per two T cells in model experiments. The study measured age-related changes in TCR beta repertoire diversity using deep sequencing normalized with unique cDNA molecular identifiers. Donors were grouped into four age groups: young (average approximately 15 years), middle-aged (under 40), aged (around 62) and long-lived (around 82). To avoid experimental bias, donors of different ages were spread randomly across the sequencing lanes. For two donors (one aged 18 to 30 and one aged 80 or older), the study analyzed two additional independent replicas of 1 million unique cDNA reads from the same blood draw. General conclusions and limits of the study: Donor CMV infection status was unknown, potentially confounding age-related changes in expanded clonotypes. As age increased, observed TCR beta diversity per million T cells dropped in a roughly linear way, and a significant reduction was already evident by age about 40. Compared with the aged group, more naive CD4+ T cells, fewer expanded clones and increased TCR diversity were shown by the long-lived group, suggesting age selection. Observed TCR beta diversity correlated strongly with the percentage of naive T cells measured by flow cytometry. Conclusive comparison of naive and antigen-experienced compartments was prevented by the profiling of bulk unsorted PBMCs. Estimates of total diversity based on one million sequenced T cells were considered lower bounds and underestimates.

Libraries were built with 5' RACE. TCRdb records Illumina HiSeq 2500 as the sequencer. A second PCR of about 6 to 11 cycles was run with a J-beta primer mix and a sample-barcoded 5' primer. Each TCR beta cDNA molecule received a unique molecular identifier from a template-switch 5' adaptor carrying 12 random nucleotides. Each sample yielded at least 2.5 million CDR3-containing paired-end reads. All of the RNA was converted into first-strand cDNA using the Mint cDNA synthesis kit, with a TRBC-specific oligonucleotide serving as the primer. After uracil-DNA glycosylase treatment, a first 18-cycle PCR used universal primers M1SS and BC2_uni_R on all cDNA. In the original analysis: Normalization of each sample was performed by random selection of 1 million high-quality reads, each carrying a distinct molecular identifier. Instead of being binned into consensus sequences, reads with shared molecular identifiers were discarded. MiTCR, with a Q25 quality threshold and the strictest error-elimination algorithm, was used for CDR3 identification, clonotype clustering and error correction. A nonparametric unseen species model with Euler transformation was used to estimate lower-bound total TCR beta diversity. Through fastp at Q25 and MiXCR, TCRdb rebuilt clones from the public reads, retaining in-frame beta chains. When rows share a CDR3 protein, they turn into one entry using the most common DNA and genes. TCRdb's processing, not the authors' own work, is the source of the V and J calls. This sample gives approximately 730,000 distinct CDR3 sequences in total; about 40% of them show up just once. The top ten clones comprise 20% to 25% of the sample.

The specimen was blood. The origin of this receptor is a woman between 55 and 75 years old in good health. Recombination connected TRBV28 to TRBJ1-2; 8 central bases correspond to TRBD1. The nucleotide sequence is TGTGCCAGCAGCCCGGGACAGGATAGACTGAGCGGTGGCTACACCTTC. Its translation is CASSPGQDRLSGGYTF.